This TCR beta chain stems from a study of beta chain features in type 1 diabetes. CDR1 is SGHRS, CDR2 YFSETQ, per germline. The ends lost 1 base at V and 3 bases at J; junction bases unmatched: 3. CDR3 length: 15 amino acids. Isolated RNA was reverse transcribed in full, so expressed TCRB transcripts were sequenced. The method was immunoSEQ multiplex PCR; TCRdb's version includes in-frame clones alone and lacks a portion of them. The sample has 500,000 to 700,000 clones, roughly 16% seen once. With regard to this clone: Its target is unknown.

Study observations and caveats: VDJ junctions from patients with type 1 diabetes contained fewer insertions and more deletions.

Blood was collected once per donor into heparin, averaging around 0.11 L. The specimen was naive CD4+ T cells from blood. V gene TRBV5-1 combines with J gene TRBJ2-1; 8 bases agree with TRBD2. The TCR comes from a man in his late teens or twenties in good health. CDR3 loop: CASSLFAGGYNEQFF. The CDR3, as DNA: TGCGCCAGCAGCTTGTTCGCGGGAGGCTACAATGAGCAGTTCTTC.